The text below deals with one T cell receptor (beta chain). The target antigen is unknown. These data come from a study of radiotherapy plus CTLA-4 blockade in lung cancer. At the level of the study: Objective responses arose in about 18% of patients, and under 40% experienced disease control. Study results and caveats: TCR clones of tumor origin grew in blood after radiotherapy plus ipilimumab. Reports state that early shifts in blood T cell clones, with interferon-beta, best predicted response.

Data came from immunoSEQ multiplex PCR; TCRdb stores just in-frame clones and leaves some out. The sample lists roughly 66,000 clones; around 81% were seen once. CDR1 and CDR2 (germline): SGHTA, FQGTGA. V was pared by 1 base and J by 3 bases, with 5 bases of the junction left unmatched. This CDR3 has 15 amino acids. This clonotype originated in a human donor with non-small cell lung cancer who had a partial response to radiotherapy plus ipilimumab. The rearrangement joins TRBV7-3 to TRBJ2-7, with 8 positions matching TRBD2. Material: peripheral blood, obtained from a patient treated with radiotherapy plus ipilimumab. For the CDR3, the DNA is TGTGCCAGCAGCTTAAGCCCGGGAGGGCTCTACGAGCAGTACTTC. Encoded protein: CASSLSPGGLYEQYF.